The entry that follows covers one T cell receptor (beta chain) sequence. Its antigen is unknown. Some clones are missing from TCRdb's copy, which holds only in-frame ones; the method was immunoSEQ multiplex PCR. The sample includes some 100,000 clones, 80% to 95% of them seen just once. The sample belongs to a study of PD-1 blockade in classical Hodgkin lymphoma. Germline CDR1 is LNHDA and CDR2 is SQIVND (reference sequence). The CDR3 has 14 amino acids. Trimming took off 4 bases at V and 8 bases at J, with 16 bases between the two ends. Following autologous stem cell transplantation, relapse occurred in every patient, and exposure to brentuximab vedotin varied. Patients' outcomes at their best amounted to complete response, partial response or progressive disease. Study-wide points: Patients who began taking nivolumab under 1 year after ASCT were left out. Lower baseline TCR diversity marked trial partial responders and progressors. Healthy donors reportedly exceeded newly diagnosed patients in baseline TCR diversity.

The sequenced sample was peripheral blood mononuclear cells (PBMCs), obtained at baseline. This TCR came from a human donor with classical Hodgkin lymphoma. The chain links TRBV19 to TRBJ2-3; D is ambiguous. CDR3 protein: CASSTQSQSGTQYF. The CDR3 DNA reads TGTGCCAGTAGTACCCAGTCCCAGTCGGGTACGCAGTATTTT.